The rows below give T cell receptor beta chains drawn from one sample of a study of T cells in Graves' hyperthyroidism and ophthalmopathy. TCRdb re-called the multiplex PCR reads with MiXCR, one entry per CDR3 protein. Of some 300,000 distinct CDR3 sequences listed, roughly 13% were seen once; the top ten hold around 8%. Material: blood. Every receptor here comes from a woman between 40 and 55 years old with Graves' hyperthyroidism. Each CDR3 is given with its conserved first and last residue. The order of the fields is D gene, V gene, clone size, J gene, CDR3 protein, CDR3 DNA. A D gene is named only where the DNA matches it firmly. Rows may omit the clone size; those that give it use once, few, many or a size class.

d_gene: TRBD1; v_gene: TRBV14; abundance: NA; j_gene: TRBJ1-5; CDR3aa: CASSRTGGLGFRNQPQHF; CDR3nt: TGTGCCAGCAGCCGAACAGGGGGCTTAGGGTTCCGGAATCAGCCCCAGCATTTT
d_gene: TRBD2; v_gene: TRBV6-1; abundance: many; j_gene: TRBJ2-1; CDR3aa: CASSRLAGTYNEQFF; CDR3nt: TGTGCCAGCAGTCGACTAGCGGGTACCTACAATGAGCAGTTCTTC
d_gene: TRBD2; v_gene: TRBV19; abundance: NA; j_gene: TRBJ2-2; CDR3aa: CASRGLAGKHTGELFF; CDR3nt: TGTGCCAGTAGAGGACTAGCGGGCAAACACACCGGGGAGCTGTTTTTT
d_gene: TRBD1; v_gene: TRBV15; abundance: many; j_gene: TRBJ2-1; CDR3aa: CATSRDPGHRGRVYEQFF; CDR3nt: TGTGCCACCAGCAGAGATCCTGGACACAGGGGGCGAGTTTATGAGCAGTTCTTC
d_gene: NA; v_gene: TRBV27; abundance: many; j_gene: TRBJ1-4; CDR3aa: CASSLVPGATNEKLFF; CDR3nt: TGTGCCAGCAGTTTAGTCCCGGGGGCAACTAATGAAAAACTGTTTTTT
d_gene: TRBD1; v_gene: TRBV7-2; abundance: many; j_gene: TRBJ1-5; CDR3aa: CASSLEGARNQPQHF; CDR3nt: TGTGCCAGCAGCTTAGAGGGGGCGCGCAATCAGCCCCAGCATTTT
d_gene: NA; v_gene: TRBV12-3/TRBV12-4; abundance: many; j_gene: TRBJ2-1; CDR3aa: CASSLSWVSNEQFF; CDR3nt: TGTGCCAGCAGTTTATCTTGGGTTTCCAATGAGCAGTTCTTC
d_gene: TRBD1; v_gene: TRBV19; abundance: many; j_gene: TRBJ1-2; CDR3aa: CASSIFGQGYGYTF; CDR3nt: TGTGCCAGTAGTATATTTGGACAGGGGTATGGCTACACCTTC
d_gene: TRBD2; v_gene: TRBV7-8; abundance: many; j_gene: TRBJ2-1; CDR3aa: CASSLVRGGLGASHEQFF; CDR3nt: TGTGCCAGCAGCTTAGTTCGTGGTGGACTAGGTGCCAGCCATGAGCAGTTCTTC
d_gene: TRBD2; v_gene: TRBV20-1; abundance: many; j_gene: TRBJ2-3; CDR3aa: CSARDLGPREGVDTQYF; CDR3nt: TGCAGTGCTAGAGATCTCGGCCCGCGGGAGGGGGTAGATACGCAGTATTTT
d_gene: TRBD2; v_gene: TRBV6-2/TRBV6-3; abundance: many; j_gene: TRBJ2-1; CDR3aa: CASSVAGLGNEQFF; CDR3nt: TGTGCCAGCAGTGTAGCGGGACTCGGGAATGAGCAGTTCTTC
d_gene: NA; v_gene: TRBV3-1; abundance: NA; j_gene: TRBJ1-2; CDR3aa: CASSQRSKDGYTF; CDR3nt: TGTGCCAGCAGCCAACGATCAAAAGATGGCTACACCTTC
d_gene: TRBD1; v_gene: TRBV7-9; abundance: few; j_gene: TRBJ2-4; CDR3aa: CASSVTGSGNIQYF; CDR3nt: TGTGCCAGCTCTGTGACAGGGTCGGGAAACATTCAGTACTTC
d_gene: NA; v_gene: TRBV2; abundance: many; j_gene: TRBJ1-4; CDR3aa: CASSFYVNEKLFF; CDR3nt: TGTGCCAGCAGTTTTTATGTAAATGAAAAACTGTTTTTT
d_gene: NA; v_gene: TRBV27; abundance: many; j_gene: TRBJ2-2; CDR3aa: CASSLQGSAGELFF; CDR3nt: TGTGCCAGCAGTTTACAGGGAAGTGCCGGGGAGCTGTTTTTT
d_gene: NA; v_gene: TRBV4-1; abundance: few; j_gene: TRBJ1-1; CDR3aa: CASSRGVSNTEAFF; CDR3nt: TGCGCCAGCAGCAGGGGGGTTTCGAACACTGAAGCTTTCTTT
d_gene: NA; v_gene: TRBV15; abundance: many; j_gene: TRBJ2-2; CDR3aa: CATSSGRGAGELFF; CDR3nt: TGTGCCACCAGCAGCGGGAGAGGTGCCGGGGAGCTGTTTTTT
d_gene: NA; v_gene: TRBV28; abundance: many; j_gene: TRBJ1-4; CDR3aa: CASSSPAATNEKLFF; CDR3nt: TGTGCCAGCAGTTCCCCCGCTGCAACTAATGAAAAACTGTTTTTT
d_gene: TRBD2; v_gene: TRBV27; abundance: NA; j_gene: TRBJ2-7; CDR3aa: CASRSGGGVYEQYF; CDR3nt: TGTGCCAGCAGATCCGGGGGGGGCGTTTACGAGCAGTACTTC
d_gene: TRBD2; v_gene: TRBV3-1; abundance: NA; j_gene: TRBJ2-1; CDR3aa: CASSQGGTTSYNEQFF; CDR3nt: TGTGCCAGCAGCCAAGGTGGGACTACCTCCTACAATGAGCAGTTCTTC
d_gene: TRBD2; v_gene: TRBV27; abundance: NA; j_gene: TRBJ2-1; CDR3aa: CASMGLAGYEQFF; CDR3nt: TGTGCCAGCATGGGACTAGCGGGATATGAGCAGTTCTTC
d_gene: NA; v_gene: TRBV28; abundance: many; j_gene: TRBJ2-1; CDR3aa: CASSPADSNNEQFF; CDR3nt: TGTGCCAGCAGTCCAGCGGACTCGAACAATGAGCAGTTCTTC